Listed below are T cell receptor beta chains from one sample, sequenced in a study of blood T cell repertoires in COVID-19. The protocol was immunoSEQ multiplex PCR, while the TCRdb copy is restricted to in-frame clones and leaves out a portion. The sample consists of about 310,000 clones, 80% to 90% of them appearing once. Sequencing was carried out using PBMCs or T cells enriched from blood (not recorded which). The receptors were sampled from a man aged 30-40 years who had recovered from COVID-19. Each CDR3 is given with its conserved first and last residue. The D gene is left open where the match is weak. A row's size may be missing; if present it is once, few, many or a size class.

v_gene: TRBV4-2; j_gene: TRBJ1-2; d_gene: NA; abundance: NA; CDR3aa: CASSQEPPRYGYTF; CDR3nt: TGTGCCAGCAGCCAAGAACCCCCGAGATATGGCTACACCTTC
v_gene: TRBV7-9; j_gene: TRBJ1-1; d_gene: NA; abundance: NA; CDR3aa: CASSFGWSEAFF; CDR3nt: TGTGCCAGCAGCTTCGGGTGGAGTGAAGCTTTCTTT
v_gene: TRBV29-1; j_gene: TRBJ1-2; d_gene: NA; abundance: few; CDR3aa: CSVEEGENYGYTF; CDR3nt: TGCAGCGTTGAGGAAGGAGAAAACTATGGCTACACCTTC
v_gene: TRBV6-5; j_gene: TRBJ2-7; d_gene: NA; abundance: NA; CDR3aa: CASSYLRVSSYEQYF; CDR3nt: TGTGCCAGCAGTTACTTACGAGTTAGCTCCTACGAGCAGTACTTC
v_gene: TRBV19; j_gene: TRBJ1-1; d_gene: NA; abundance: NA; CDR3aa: CASSIQGEAFF; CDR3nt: TGTGCCAGTAGTATACAGGGGGAAGCTTTCTTT
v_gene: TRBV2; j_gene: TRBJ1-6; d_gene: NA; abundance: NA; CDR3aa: CASSETGYGSPLHF; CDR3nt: TGTGCCAGCAGTGAAACAGGGTACGGCTCACCCCTCCACTTT
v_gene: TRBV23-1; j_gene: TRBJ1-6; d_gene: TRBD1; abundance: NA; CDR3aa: CASSQILPRQGPSRSLHF; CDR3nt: TGCGCCAGCAGTCAAATCCTCCCCCGACAGGGACCCAGTAGGTCCCTCCACTTT
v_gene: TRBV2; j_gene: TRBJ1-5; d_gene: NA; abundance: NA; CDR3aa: CASSVSGRGGNQPQHF; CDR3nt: TGTGCCAGCAGTGTATCTGGCAGGGGAGGCAATCAGCCCCAGCATTTT
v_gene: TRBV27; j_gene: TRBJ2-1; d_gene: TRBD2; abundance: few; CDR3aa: CASTAGGTRTLVTEQFF; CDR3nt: TGTGCCAGCACCGCAGGTGGGACTAGGACTCTTGTTACGGAGCAGTTCTTC
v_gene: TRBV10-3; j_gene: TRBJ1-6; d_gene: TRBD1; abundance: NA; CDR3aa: CAINNRGKDSPLHF; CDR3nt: TGTGCCATCAACAACAGGGGTAAGGATTCACCCCTCCACTTT
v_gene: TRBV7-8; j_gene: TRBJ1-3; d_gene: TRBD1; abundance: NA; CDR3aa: CASSLEQGAGNTIYF; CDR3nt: TGTGCCAGCAGCCTAGAACAGGGGGCTGGAAACACCATATATTTT
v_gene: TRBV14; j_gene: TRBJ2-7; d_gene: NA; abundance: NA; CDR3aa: CASSPHSGEQYF; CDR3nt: TGTGCCAGCAGCCCACATTCAGGGGAGCAGTACTTC
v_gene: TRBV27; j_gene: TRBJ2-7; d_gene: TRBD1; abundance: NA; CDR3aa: CASSLAGQGYEQYF; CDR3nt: TGTGCCAGCAGTCTGGCGGGACAGGGTTACGAGCAGTACTTC
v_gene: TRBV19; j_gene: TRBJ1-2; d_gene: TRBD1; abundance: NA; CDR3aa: CASHPAGTGTIYGYTF; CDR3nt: TGTGCCAGCCATCCCGCCGGGACAGGGACAATCTATGGCTACACCTTC
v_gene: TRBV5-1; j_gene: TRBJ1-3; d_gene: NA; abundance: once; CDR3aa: CASSLAGRVSGNTIYF; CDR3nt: TGCGCCAGCAGCTTGGCCGGCAGGGTCTCTGGAAACACCATATATTTT
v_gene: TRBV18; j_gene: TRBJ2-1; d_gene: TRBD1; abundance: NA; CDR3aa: CASSTGTGSYNEQFF; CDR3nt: TGTGCCAGCTCAACCGGGACAGGGTCTTACAATGAGCAGTTCTTC
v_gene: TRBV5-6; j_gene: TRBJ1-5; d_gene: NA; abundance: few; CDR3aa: CASSFYGRSGINQPQHF; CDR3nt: TGTGCCAGCAGCTTCTATGGTCGGTCAGGGATCAATCAGCCCCAGCATTTT
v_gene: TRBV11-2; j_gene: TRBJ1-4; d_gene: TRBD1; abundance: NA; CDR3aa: CASSLGTGRNEKLFF; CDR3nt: TGTGCCAGCAGCTTAGGGACAGGCCGTAATGAAAAACTGTTTTTT
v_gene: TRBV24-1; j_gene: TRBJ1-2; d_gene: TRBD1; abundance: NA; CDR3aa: CATSPGQGLYGYTF; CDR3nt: TGTGCCACCAGTCCGGGACAGGGATTATATGGCTACACCTTC
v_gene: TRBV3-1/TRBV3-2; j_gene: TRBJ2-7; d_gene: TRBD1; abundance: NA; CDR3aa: CASSQERWDSLYEQYF; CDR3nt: TGTGCCAGCAGCCAAGAGAGGTGGGACAGCCTATACGAGCAGTACTTC
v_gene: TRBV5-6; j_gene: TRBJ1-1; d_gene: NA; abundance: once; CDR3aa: CASSRGADSEAFF; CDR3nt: TGTGCCAGCAGCCGGGGGGCCGACAGTGAAGCTTTCTTT
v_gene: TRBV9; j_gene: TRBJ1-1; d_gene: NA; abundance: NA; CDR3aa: CASSALTGPWGTEAFF; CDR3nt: TGTGCCAGCAGCGCATTAACAGGGCCGTGGGGCACTGAAGCTTTCTTT
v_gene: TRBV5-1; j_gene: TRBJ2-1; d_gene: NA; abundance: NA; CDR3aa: CASSLAALSINEQFF; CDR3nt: TGCGCCAGCAGCTTGGCCGCCCTATCAATCAATGAGCAGTTCTTC
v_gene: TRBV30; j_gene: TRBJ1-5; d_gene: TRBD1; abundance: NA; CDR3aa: CAWSVGATGVQPQHF; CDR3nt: TGTGCCTGGAGTGTAGGGGCCACAGGGGTACAGCCCCAGCATTTT
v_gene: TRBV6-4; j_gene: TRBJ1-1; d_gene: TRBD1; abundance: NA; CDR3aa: CASRTQGGHTEAFF; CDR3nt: TGTGCCAGCAGGACCCAGGGGGGTCACACTGAAGCTTTCTTT
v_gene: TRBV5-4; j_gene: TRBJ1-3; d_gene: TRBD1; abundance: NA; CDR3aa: CASSFRQGPGNTIYF; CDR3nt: TGTGCCAGCAGCTTTAGACAGGGTCCTGGAAACACCATATATTTT
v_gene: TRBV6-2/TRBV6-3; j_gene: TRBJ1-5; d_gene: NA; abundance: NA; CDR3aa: CASSSRTENQPQHF; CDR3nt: TGTGCCAGCAGTTCCCGGACAGAGAATCAGCCCCAGCATTTT
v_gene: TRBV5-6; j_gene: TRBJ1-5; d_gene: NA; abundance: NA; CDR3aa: CASSSGLFQPQHF; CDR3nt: TGTGCCAGCAGCTCGGGTCTATTTCAGCCCCAGCATTTT
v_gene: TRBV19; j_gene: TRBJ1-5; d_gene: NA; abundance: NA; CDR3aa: CASSLHDNQPQHF; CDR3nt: TGTGCCAGTAGTTTACATGACAATCAGCCCCAGCATTTT